This paragraph reports one T cell receptor beta chain. V was cut by 1 base and J by 2 bases, with 18 bases left in between. Germline V lookup: CDR1 PRHDT, CDR2 FYEKMQ (reference sequence). This CDR3 has 18 residues. The data stem from a study of blood T cell repertoires in COVID-19. TCRdb's copy holds only in-frame clones and misses some; the assay was immunoSEQ multiplex PCR. The data contain about 400,000 clones, nearly 90% of them singletons. The source is a woman in her twenties or thirties who had recovered from COVID-19. This chain connects TRBV13 to TRBJ1-3; tentatively, D is TRBD1 (6 bases). The source material was PBMCs or T cells enriched from blood (not recorded which). The CDR3, as DNA: TGTGCCAGCAGCTTAGAAACAGGGACAACCATAACTGGAAACACCATATATTTT. Its translation: CASSLETGTTITGNTIYF.